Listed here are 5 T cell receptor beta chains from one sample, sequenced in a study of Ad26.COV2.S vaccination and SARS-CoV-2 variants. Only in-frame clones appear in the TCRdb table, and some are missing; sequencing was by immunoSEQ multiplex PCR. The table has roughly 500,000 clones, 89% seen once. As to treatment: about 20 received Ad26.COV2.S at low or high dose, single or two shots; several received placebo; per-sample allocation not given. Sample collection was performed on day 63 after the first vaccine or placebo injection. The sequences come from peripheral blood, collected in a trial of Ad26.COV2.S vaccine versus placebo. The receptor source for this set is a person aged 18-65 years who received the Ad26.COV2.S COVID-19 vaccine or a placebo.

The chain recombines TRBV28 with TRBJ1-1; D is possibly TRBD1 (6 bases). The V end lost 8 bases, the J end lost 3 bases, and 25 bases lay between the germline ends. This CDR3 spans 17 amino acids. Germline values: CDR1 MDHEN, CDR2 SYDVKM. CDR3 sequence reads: CASHSSGGAGADTEAFF. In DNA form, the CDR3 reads TGTGCCAGCCACTCCTCGGGGGGCGCAGGAGCGGACACTGAAGCTTTCTTT.

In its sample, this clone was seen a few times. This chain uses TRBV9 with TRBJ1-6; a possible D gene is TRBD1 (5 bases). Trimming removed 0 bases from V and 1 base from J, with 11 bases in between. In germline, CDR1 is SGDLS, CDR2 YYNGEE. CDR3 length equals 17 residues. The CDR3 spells CASSVGAGRSYNSPLHF. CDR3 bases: TGTGCCAGCAGCGTAGGGGCAGGGAGGTCCTATAATTCACCCCTCCACTTT.

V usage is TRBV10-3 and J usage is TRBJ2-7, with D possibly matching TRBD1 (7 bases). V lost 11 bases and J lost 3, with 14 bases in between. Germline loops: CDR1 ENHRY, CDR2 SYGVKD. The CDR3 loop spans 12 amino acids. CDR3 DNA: TGTGCCTCCAGGGGGGCCAGCTACGAGCAGTACTTC. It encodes CASRGASYEQYF.

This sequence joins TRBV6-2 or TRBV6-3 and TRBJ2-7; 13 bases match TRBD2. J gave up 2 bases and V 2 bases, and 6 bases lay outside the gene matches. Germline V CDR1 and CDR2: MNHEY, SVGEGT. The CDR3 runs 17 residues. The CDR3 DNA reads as TGTGCCAGCAGTTACGGGACTAGCGGGGAGTTCACCTACGAGCAGTACTTC. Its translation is CASSYGTSGEFTYEQYF.

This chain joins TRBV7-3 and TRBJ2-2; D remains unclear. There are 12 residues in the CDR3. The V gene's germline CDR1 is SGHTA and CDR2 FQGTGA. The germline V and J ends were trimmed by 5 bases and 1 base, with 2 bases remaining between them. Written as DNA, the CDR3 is TGTGCCAGCAGCCGGAACACCGGGGAGCTGTTTTTT. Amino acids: CASSRNTGELFF.